Below, 24 T cell receptor beta chains from the same sample are listed, as sequenced in a study of early T cells in non-severe SARS-CoV-2 infection (TCRdb year 2021). To prepare the library, 5' RACE was applied. The instrument given in TCRdb is NextSeq 500. The public sequencing data were trimmed at Q25 with fastp and processed into clonotypes with MiXCR by TCRdb, which kept only in-frame beta chains. Rows with a matching CDR3 protein are joined into one entry that keeps the most common DNA and genes. The sample records 79,000 or so distinct CDR3 sequences, over 10% of which are singletons. The ten largest clones capture approximately 1.1% of the sample. Material for sequencing was whole blood. Receptors originate from an adult who was a healthcare worker with PCR-confirmed SARS-CoV-2 infection or an uninfected control (not recorded which).

The V call is TRBV5-6, the J call TRBJ2-1; possible D gene TRBD2, 7 bases. Germline CDR1 is SGHDT and CDR2 is YYEEEE. CDR3 length: 19 residues. The V end was cut by 3 bases, the J end by 0 bases, with 22 bases between. The CDR3 DNA follows: TGTGCCAGCAGCTCCCGCCCTAGCGGTCAAGGGGGCTCCTACAATGAGCAGTTCTTC. Its protein product is CASSSRPSGQGGSYNEQFF.

This clonotype was detected ten times or more. This chain joins TRBV21-1 and TRBJ2-7; TRBD2 is the table's D call, not checked against the DNA. TRBV21-1 is deemed a pseudogene. This CDR3 has 14 residues. Here the CDR3 reads CASSKYRETYEQYF. The CDR3 DNA is TGTGCCAGCAGCAAGTATAGGGAGACCTACGAGCAGTACTTC.

This clonotype was counted many times. The V gene is TRBV6-6, the J gene TRBJ2-2; TRBD1 matches 7 bases. Unmatched junction bases numbered 3, after V lost 7 bases and J lost 1 base. The germline CDR1 and CDR2 sequences are MNHNY and SVGAGI (reference sequence). CDR3 length: 14 amino acids. CDR3 sequence: CASIRTGNTGELFF. The CDR3 nucleotides are TGTGCCAGCATCAGGACAGGGAACACCGGGGAGCTGTTTTTT.

V usage is TRBV28 and J usage is TRBJ2-2, with D possibly matching TRBD2 (5 bases). V shed 6 bases and J shed 4 bases, with 12 bases lying between them. The CDR3 sequence is 14 residues long. Germline CDR1 is MDHEN and CDR2 is SYDVKM. DNA for the CDR3: TGTGCCAGCAGACTTTTTGGGAGCACCGGGGAGCTGTTTTTT. Amino acid sequence: CASRLFGSTGELFF.

Ten or more counts support this clonotype. The chain links TRBV11-2 to TRBJ2-7; 7 bases agree with TRBD2. CDR3 length: 18 amino acids. The V gene's germline CDR1 is SGHAT and CDR2 FQNNGV. After removal of 1 base from V and 3 bases from J, the junction contained 15 bases not matched to a gene. The chain's CDR3 is CASSLAPTGGSKGYEQYF. In nucleotides, the CDR3 is TGTGCCAGCAGCTTAGCCCCAACGGGCGGGAGTAAGGGCTACGAGCAGTACTTC. Combining the CDR3 with reference TRBV11-2 and TRBJ2-7 gives the whole variable domain EAGVAQSPRYKIIEKRQSVAFWCNPISGHATLYWYQQILGQGPKLLIQFQNNGVVDDSQLPKDRFSAERLKGVDSTLKIQPAKLEDSAVYLCASSLAPTGGSKGYEQYFGPGTRLTVT.

This clonotype was counted between two and nine times. The chain carries TRBV28 and TRBJ2-5, with 7 bases fitting TRBD2. With V trimmed by 5 bases and J by 1 base, 4 bases remained unmatched. The germline V gene has CDR1 MDHEN and CDR2 SYDVKM. The CDR3 has 14 residues. The CDR3 coding sequence is TGTGCCAGCAGTCCCGGGGGGACCCAAGAGACCCAGTACTTC. Its translation is CASSPGGTQETQYF. Full variable domain (missing parts from reference TRBV28 and TRBJ2-5): DVKVTQSSRYLVKRTGEKVFLECVQDMDHENMFWYRQDPGLGLRLIYFSYDVKMKEKGDIPEGYSVSREKKERFSLILESASTNQTSMYLCASSPGGTQETQYFGPGTRLLVL.

Many counts were recorded for this clonotype. The J gene is TRBJ2-1, the V gene TRBV11-2; D may be TRBD1 (5 bases). V lost 6 bases, J lost 7 bases, and 25 bases lay in between. Germline values: CDR1 SGHAT, CDR2 FQNNGV. The CDR3 covers 17 residues. CDR3 sequence: CASRRDKVGRVQNEQFF. The CDR3 nucleotides are TGTGCCAGCAGACGAGATAAAGTCGGCAGGGTTCAAAATGAGCAGTTCTTC.

This clonotype occurred a few times. The chain is built from TRBV28 and TRBJ2-3, with a tentative D call TRBD2 (6 bases). This CDR3 is built from 16 residues. V gave up 5 bases and J gave up 7 bases, with 22 bases separating them. Germline CDR1 reads MDHEN; CDR2 reads SYDVKM. The CDR3 region is CASSRFNGGPGNTQYF. DNA of the CDR3: TGTGCCAGCAGTCGATTTAACGGAGGGCCGGGAAATACGCAGTATTTT.

This clonotype was counted ten times or more. J is TRBJ2-3 and V is TRBV5-1; 11 bases map to TRBD1. V gave up 4 bases and J gave up 4 bases; unmatched junction bases: 5. The CDR3 is 15 amino acids. Germline CDR1 and CDR2: SGHRS and YFSETQ. The CDR3 sequence: CASSPRTGGSDTQYF. The CDR3 DNA is TGCGCCAGCAGCCCCCGGACAGGGGGCTCAGATACGCAGTATTTT.

This clonotype was counted a few times. This chain uses TRBV10-3 with TRBJ1-2; a possible D gene is TRBD1 (6 bases). V lost 1 base, J lost 2 bases, and 11 bases lay in between. This CDR3 is built from 15 residues. Looked up from germline, CDR1 is ENHRY and CDR2 is SYGVKD. DNA of the CDR3: TGTGCCATCAGTGAGTTTGAGACAGGAAACTATGGCTACACCTTC. Amino acid sequence: CAISEFETGNYGYTF.

This clonotype was seen repeatedly, ten times or more. The chain uses TRBV20-1 and TRBJ2-3, with D possibly matching TRBD2 (5 bases). The ends were cut back, 6 bases at V and 2 bases at J, with 9 bases in the middle. CDR1 DFQATT and CDR2 SNEGSKA come from the germline V gene (reference sequence). This CDR3 spans 12 amino acids. As DNA, the CDR3 is TGCAGTGCCCCGACTAACACAGATACGCAGTATTTT. This codes for CSAPTNTDTQYF.

This clonotype has a count of ten or more. V and J are TRBV19 and TRBJ2-3; D not certain. The V gene lost 10 bases and the J gene lost 3 bases, with 20 bases spanning the gap. Germline-derived CDR1 and CDR2 are LNHDA and SQIVND (reference sequence). The CDR3 has 15 amino acids. The CDR3 loop reads CAIASGEARTDTQYF. The CDR3 DNA is TGTGCCATAGCTTCCGGAGAGGCAAGGACAGATACGCAGTATTTT. The complete variable domain, with remaining parts taken from reference TRBV19 and TRBJ2-3, reads DGGITQSPKYLFRKEGQNVTLSCEQNLNHDAMYWYRQDPGQGLRLIYYSQIVNDFQKGDIAEGYSVSREKKESFPLTVTSAQKNPTAFYLCAIASGEARTDTQYFGPGTRLTVL.

The table lists this clonotype with a count of one. V gene TRBV27 combines with J gene TRBJ2-1, with 13 bases identical to TRBD2. V lost 5 bases, J lost 7 bases, and 5 bases stayed unmatched. In germline, CDR1 is MNHEY, CDR2 SMNVEV (reference sequence). The length of the CDR3 is 15 residues. CDR3: CASSPGLAGENEQFF. The CDR3 DNA reads TGTGCCAGCAGTCCAGGACTAGCGGGAGAAAATGAGCAGTTCTTC.

This clonotype was detected ten times or more. The gene calls are TRBV6-1 and TRBJ2-3; TRBD1 aligns across 8 bases. J was trimmed by 3 bases and V by 1 base; bases with no gene match: 3. CDR1 and CDR2 (germline): MNHNS, SASEGT. The CDR3 loop spans 15 amino acids. Here the CDR3 reads CASSEVTGGTDTQYF. The CDR3 coding sequence is TGTGCCAGCAGTGAAGTTACAGGGGGGACAGATACGCAGTATTTT.

This clonotype was recorded at least ten times. The V call is TRBV28, the J call TRBJ2-7, with D uncertain. The CDR3 is 15 amino acids. Deletions cut 5 bases from V and 3 bases from J, with 17 bases between. Germline CDR1 and CDR2: MDHEN and SYDVKM. The CDR3 sequence is CASSTQLRADYEQYF. The CDR3, as DNA: TGTGCCAGCAGTACCCAACTCCGGGCCGACTACGAGCAGTACTTC.

The chain has TRBV29-1 and TRBJ2-3, with no clear D. V shed 7 bases and J shed 4 bases, with 9 bases lying between them. From germline, CDR1 is SQVTM and CDR2 ANQGSEA. The CDR3 runs 11 residues. The CDR3 here is CSGAQSDTQYF. The CDR3 nucleotides read TGCAGCGGGGCACAGTCAGATACGCAGTATTTT.

A few counts support this clonotype. The gene calls are TRBV12-3 or TRBV12-4 and TRBJ1-1; D call uncertain. The V gene lost 5 bases and the J gene lost 5 bases, with 9 bases spanning the gap. The CDR3 is 12 amino acids. CDR3 coding DNA: TGTGCCAGCAGTGGGCGGTGGACTGAAGCTTTCTTT. Translating gives CASSGRWTEAFF.

In its sample, this clonotype was seen many times. The CDR3: CASSLWGSRANTGELFF. The CDR3 DNA is TGTGCCAGCAGTTTATGGGGCAGCCGCGCGAACACCGGGGAGCTGTTTTTT. This chain joins TRBV28 and TRBJ2-2; D uncertain. The CDR3 covers 17 residues. Trimming took off 0 bases at V and 0 bases at J, with 11 bases between the two ends. Germline CDR1 is MDHEN and CDR2 is SYDVKM. Combining the CDR3 with reference TRBV28 and TRBJ2-2 gives the whole variable domain DVKVTQSSRYLVKRTGEKVFLECVQDMDHENMFWYRQDPGLGLRLIYFSYDVKMKEKGDIPEGYSVSREKKERFSLILESASTNQTSMYLCASSLWGSRANTGELFFGEGSRLTVL.

This clonotype was seen ten or more times. The limits of the CDR3 on the DNA are not certain, so only TCRdb's listed CDR3 is given. The chain combines TRBV6-2 or TRBV6-3 with TRBJ1-2; TRBD1 is the table's D call and was not checked against the DNA. Including both end residues, the CDR3 is 14 amino acids long. CDR1 is MNHEY and CDR2 is SVGEGT in the germline V gene. The CDR3 reads CASSSSDGANGYTF.

At least ten counts were recorded for this clonotype. V gene TRBV12-3 or TRBV12-4 combines with J gene TRBJ1-1; D may be TRBD1 (6 bases). V was trimmed by 6 bases and J by 5 bases, leaving 13 bases between them. There are 13 residues in the CDR3. In nucleotides, the CDR3 is TGTGCCAGCAGCCCTACAGGGAGGACTGAAGCTTTCTTT. Its translation is CASSPTGRTEAFF.

This clonotype was detected many times. The chain employs TRBV3-1 and TRBJ1-2; D not resolved. Trimming stripped 0 bases from V and 2 bases from J, with 4 bases between. The CDR3 loop spans 13 amino acids. The germline V gene has CDR1 LGHDT and CDR2 YNNKEL (reference sequence). DNA of the CDR3: TGTGCCAGCAGCCAAGATGGGAACTATGGCTACACCTTC. This translates into CASSQDGNYGYTF.

This clonotype was seen at least ten times. The chain carries TRBV20-1 and TRBJ2-7; 8 bases line up with TRBD2. The CDR3 totals 16 residues. Losses at the gene ends were 0 bases for V and 3 bases for J; bases not matched to a gene: 10. The germline V gene has CDR1 DFQATT and CDR2 SNEGSKA (reference sequence). The CDR3 here is CSARDQGGSGGYEQYF. Written as DNA, the CDR3 is TGCAGTGCTAGAGATCAGGGTGGCAGCGGGGGCTACGAGCAGTACTTC.

A note on this clonotype: A much bigger clone sits one base away, suggesting this may be a read error. This CDR3 fails to terminate in the conserved phenylalanine or tryptophan, so it likely reflects a read error. V gene TRBV7-2 combines with J gene TRBJ2-7; TRBD2 matches at 8 bases. In germline, CDR1 is SGHTA, CDR2 FQGNSA. CDR3 length equals 18 residues. Germline trimming cut 1 base from V and 0 bases from J; bases unmatched to any gene: 11. CDR3 bases: TGTGCCAGCAGCTTAGGTTTAAGCGGGAGCTGGCCCTCCTACGAGCAGTACTCC. It codes for CASSLGLSGSWPSYEQYS.

This clonotype was seen only a few times. The chain joins TRBV20-1 to TRBJ2-7, with 12 bases identical to TRBD2. The CDR3 has 15 residues. CDR1 and CDR2 from the germline V gene are DFQATT and SNEGSKA (reference sequence). V gave up 3 bases and J gave up 4 bases; unmatched junction bases: 7. The CDR3, as DNA: TGCAGTGCTAGGACTAGCGGGAGTAATCGGTACGAGCAGTACTTC. Amino acid sequence: CSARTSGSNRYEQYF.